This T cell receptor beta chain was sequenced in a study of shared clonotypes between healthy human individuals. Looking at the study overall: Each donor contributed plates that comprised three CD4 naive, three CD4 memory, two CD8 naive and one CD8 memory.

Clones were sequenced by immunoSEQ multiplex PCR, and TCRdb holds only the in-frame ones, with some missing. The top ten hold more than 0.35% of the sample, which has some 2.4 million clones, 90% to 95% seen once. Trimming at V came to 1 base and at J to 8 bases, leaving 8 bases not matched to a gene. The CDR3 runs to 16 residues. The germline CDR1 and CDR2 sequences are SGHRS and YFSETQ. Donors were healthy HIV-negative adults without recent acute infections or vaccinations. A CD45RA+ naive subset and a CD45RA-negative memory subset were split from CD4+ cells. This clone came up once. The V gene is TRBV5-1, the J gene TRBJ1-6, with TRBD1 matching over 8 bases. The sequence was collected from a man aged 18-30 years in good health. Some clones in this sample may be carry-over from other donors' samples. Sequencing was performed on naive CD4+ T cells from PBMCs. Subset specified: CD45RA+ positively selected. CDR3 loop: CASSLRGQEGDSPLHF. For the CDR3, the DNA is TGCGCCAGCAGCTTGAGGGGACAGGAAGGAGATTCACCCCTCCACTTT.